This T cell receptor (beta chain) was obtained from a study of blood T cell repertoires in COVID-19. Turning to the study itself: The study drew acute and convalescent COVID-19 samples from the United States, Italy and Spain. PBMCs, B-cell-depleted T cells, or T cells were the source of the cDNA or gDNA that made up the material.

V trimming: 3 bases; J trimming: 5 bases; junction bases outside the gene matches: 6. The CDR3 has 14 residues. Germline assignment: CDR1 WSHSY and CDR2 SAAADI. As processed by the authors: Reference gene primer amplification yielded estimated nucleated cell counts. The repertoire was sequenced with immunoSEQ multiplex PCR; TCRdb's copy has only in-frame clones and lacks some. The V and J calls and the clone size are those of that table, but D and trimming were determined from the DNA. This sample carries about 220,000 clones, 84% of them seen once, and the ten largest clones take nearly 20%. This sequence was found in a man younger than 40 with active or convalescent COVID-19. The sequencing sample was made of peripheral blood. The chain couples TRBV10-2 to TRBJ2-5; 7 bases line up with TRBD2. The DNA for the CDR3 is TGCGCCAGCAGTGAAGGGGAGGGGAGGGAGACCCAGTACTTC. It encodes CASSEGEGRETQYF.